The rows below give T cell receptor beta chains drawn from one sample of a study of CD8+ T cells in alopecia areata. The method was immunoSEQ multiplex PCR; TCRdb's version includes in-frame clones alone and lacks a portion of them. In the table there are about 190,000 clones, roughly 60% of which are singletons. Sequenced here: CD4+ T cells sorted from blood, sampled at week 24, from a patient treated with tofacitinib. Receptors were obtained from a human donor with alopecia areata. Each CDR3 is given with its conserved first and last residue. The D gene is left open where the match is weak. Clone size appears in some rows only: once, few, many, or a class for an expanded clone.

- TRBJ1-1 - TRBV25-1 CASSERRRRLAQIEAFF TGTGCCAGCAGTGAGCGGCGCCGACGCTTGGCTCAAATTGAAGCTTTCTTT
- TRBJ1-2 - TRBV5-6 CASSLIRGAYYGYTF TGTGCCAGCAGCTTGATAAGGGGCGCTTACTATGGCTACACCTTC
- TRBJ2-5 few TRBV5-1 CASSLKETQYF TGCGCCAGCAGCTTGAAAGAGACCCAGTACTTC
- TRBJ1-5 - TRBV30 CAWSVVGVNQPQHF TGTGCCTGGAGTGTAGTAGGGGTAAATCAGCCCCAGCATTTT
- TRBJ1-5 - TRBV4-3 CASSQTEYQPQHF TGCGCCAGCAGCCAAACGGAGTATCAGCCCCAGCATTTT
- TRBJ1-5 few TRBV30 CAWSGRGQPQHF TGTGCCTGGAGTGGCCGGGGGCAGCCCCAGCATTTT
TRBD1 TRBJ2-5 - TRBV5-1 CASSLEGTGRETQYF TGCGCCAGCAGCTTGGAAGGGACAGGGAGAGAGACCCAGTACTTC
- TRBJ1-6 - TRBV18 CASSPRQKMTNSPLHF TGTGCCAGCTCACCGCGACAGAAGATGACTAATTCACCCCTCCACTTT
- TRBJ2-2 once TRBV5-7 CASSLDRELFF TGTGCCAGCAGCTTGGATCGGGAGCTGTTTTTT
- TRBJ2-1 few TRBV19 CASRSPWNEQFF TGTGCCAGTCGGAGCCCATGGAATGAGCAGTTCTTC
TRBD1 TRBJ2-3 - TRBV6-1 CASSDRGPTDTQYF TGTGCCAGCAGCGACAGGGGGCCCACAGATACGCAGTATTTT
TRBD1 TRBJ1-1 - TRBV20-1 CSASAGGEAFF TGCAGTGCATCTGCAGGGGGCGAAGCTTTCTTT
TRBD1 TRBJ1-1 once TRBV2 CASSKQGAKTEAFF TGTGCCAGCAGTAAGCAGGGGGCGAAAACTGAAGCTTTCTTT
- TRBJ2-1 once TRBV30 CACSSGTPSYNEQFF TGTGCCTGTTCCTCCGGGACGCCCTCCTACAATGAGCAGTTCTTC
- TRBJ1-5 few TRBV11-2 CASSPGMGQPQHF TGTGCCAGCAGCCCAGGGATGGGACAGCCCCAGCATTTT
- TRBJ2-3 - TRBV30 CAWSLGQSTDTQYF TGTGCCTGGAGTCTCGGACAGAGCACAGATACGCAGTATTTT
- TRBJ2-6 - TRBV29-1 CSVRTSPGANVLTF TGCAGCGTGCGGACCTCTCCCGGGGCCAACGTCCTGACTTTC
- TRBJ2-2 - TRBV9 CASSTQQGGAPGELFF TGTGCCAGCAGCACCCAGCAGGGTGGGGCGCCCGGGGAGCTGTTTTTT
TRBD1 TRBJ2-1 - TRBV19 CASSILGQGVVNEQFF TGTGCCAGTAGTATTTTGGGCCAGGGGGTGGTCAATGAGCAGTTCTTC
- TRBJ1-1 few TRBV6-1 CASSLGGAFF TGTGCCAGCAGTTTAGGGGGAGCTTTCTTT
TRBD1 TRBJ2-2 few TRBV7-2 CASSPGTANTGELFF TGTGCCAGCAGTCCGGGGACAGCGAACACCGGGGAGCTGTTTTTT
TRBD2 TRBJ2-1 - TRBV13 CASSRGGPNEQFF TGTGCCAGCAGCCGCGGGGGGCCGAATGAGCAGTTCTTC
- TRBJ2-3 - TRBV4-3 CASRPWVGSVDTQYF TGCGCCAGCCGTCCCTGGGTTGGCTCGGTAGATACGCAGTATTTT
- TRBJ2-3 - TRBV7-6 CASSLGGRNTQYF TGTGCCAGCAGCTTAGGGGGGCGGAATACGCAGTATTTT
- TRBJ2-7 - TRBV5-1 CASSPSRQPHYEQYF TGCGCCAGCAGCCCCTCTCGACAGCCACACTACGAGCAGTACTTC
TRBD1 TRBJ1-2 - TRBV29-1 CSTGQGIDGYTF TGCAGCACCGGACAGGGAATTGATGGCTACACCTTC
- TRBJ1-2 - TRBV30 CAWSGVWGYGYTF TGTGCCTGGAGTGGGGTGTGGGGCTATGGCTACACCTTC
TRBD1 TRBJ2-1 - TRBV7-3 CASSLRQGRGEQFF TGTGCCAGCAGCTTAAGACAGGGTAGGGGTGAGCAGTTCTTC
TRBD2 TRBJ2-1 few TRBV10-1 CASSLLAGANNEQFF TGCGCCAGCAGTCTACTAGCGGGGGCCAACAATGAGCAGTTCTTC
- TRBJ2-3 few TRBV29-1 CSVEDGGKQTDTQYF TGCAGCGTTGAAGATGGGGGGAAGCAAACAGATACGCAGTATTTT
- TRBJ1-2 - TRBV2 CASTPSLGHLSYTF TGTGCCAGCACCCCATCCCTCGGACATCTGAGCTACACCTTC
- TRBJ2-3 few TRBV5-1 CASSLAVLSTDTQYF TGCGCCAGCAGCTTGGCCGTGTTGAGCACAGATACGCAGTATTTT
- TRBJ1-2 once TRBV5-6 CASSLREGYTF TGTGCCAGCAGCTTACGGGAGGGCTACACCTTC
- TRBJ2-5 - TRBV10-3 CATQRGGETQYF TGTGCCACGCAGAGGGGTGGAGAGACCCAGTACTTC
- TRBJ2-2 - TRBV9 CASSVVGTTTGELFF TGTGCCAGCAGCGTCGTCGGGACGACCACCGGGGAGCTGTTTTTT
- TRBJ1-2 - TRBV6-5 CASRPGQSYGYTF TGTGCCAGCAGACCCGGACAGTCCTATGGCTACACCTTC
- TRBJ1-1 once TRBV30 CAWRGRGNTEAFF TGTGCCTGGAGGGGGAGGGGGAACACTGAAGCTTTCTTT
- TRBJ2-3 - TRBV6-6 CASSRFGADTQYF TGTGCCAGCAGTCGCTTTGGGGCAGATACGCAGTATTTT
- TRBJ2-7 - TRBV4-3 CASSQDRRTTVEQYF TGCGCCAGCAGCCAAGATCGGAGGACAACGGTCGAGCAGTACTTC
- TRBJ2-4 once TRBV30 CAWSGGRSKNIQYF TGTGCCTGGAGTGGGGGTAGATCCAAAAACATTCAGTACTTC
- TRBJ2-3 - TRBV18 CASSNSASTDTQYF TGTGCCAGTTCTAACAGCGCTAGCACAGATACGCAGTATTTT
- TRBJ1-6 - TRBV30 CAWSAWAEGSPLHF TGTGCCTGGAGTGCTTGGGCTGAGGGCTCACCCCTCCACTTT
TRBD1 TRBJ1-2 - TRBV27 CASRTTGGSYGYTF TGTGCCAGCAGGACGACAGGGGGGAGCTATGGCTACACCTTC
- TRBJ2-7 - TRBV23-1 CASDRTRSSYEQYF TGCGCCAGCGACCGGACCCGTAGCTCCTACGAGCAGTACTTC
TRBD1 TRBJ1-1 - TRBV14 CASSPRTGMNTEAFF TGTGCCAGCAGCCCCCGGACAGGGATGAACACTGAAGCTTTCTTT
TRBD1 TRBJ2-7 - TRBV29-1 CSVCRTGVIYEQYF TGCAGCGTCTGCCGGACAGGGGTCATCTACGAGCAGTACTTC
- TRBJ1-2 - TRBV6-6 CASRARGGGYTF TGTGCCAGCAGGGCCAGGGGAGGCGGCTACACCTTC
TRBD1 TRBJ1-5 few TRBV4-3 CASSQAPGGDQPQHF TGCGCCAGCAGCCAAGCGCCAGGGGGGGATCAGCCCCAGCATTTT
- TRBJ1-6 - TRBV27 CASRGGNSPLHF TGTGCCAGCAGGGGGGGAAATTCACCCCTCCACTTT
TRBD1 TRBJ2-3 few TRBV7-8 CASSPRGGGDTQYF TGTGCCAGCAGCCCAAGAGGGGGCGGGGATACGCAGTATTTT
TRBD1 TRBJ2-1 - TRBV29-1 CSARTGLNEQFF TGCAGCGCTAGGACAGGGCTCAATGAGCAGTTCTTC
TRBD2 TRBJ2-5 few TRBV18 CASSPRGTSRETQYF TGTGCCAGCTCACCCCGCGGGACTAGCAGAGAGACCCAGTACTTC
TRBD1 TRBJ2-3 - TRBV5-1 CASSLGQGGTSSTDTQYF TGCGCCAGCAGCCTAGGACAGGGGGGAACTTCTAGCACAGATACGCAGTATTTT